Listed here are 23 T cell receptor beta chains from one sample, sequenced in a study of blood T cell repertoires in COVID-19 (dated by TCRdb to the early 2020s). The library was produced with the immunoSEQ multiplex PCR assay. This immuneACCESS table, as held by TCRdb, lists in-frame sequences with V and J called but not all clones. Of the missing ones, under half trace to an unresolved V gene in checked studies; the others have no known cause. This sample gives roughly 250,000 clones in total; roughly four fifths of them show up just once. The ten largest clones take up around 3.5% of the sample. Specimen: PBMCs or T cells enriched from blood (not recorded which). These receptors came from a woman between 40 and 55 years old who had been exposed to COVID-19.

This clone was observed a few times. The J gene is TRBJ2-1, the V gene TRBV7-9, with a possible D match to TRBD1 (6 bases). CDR3 size: 15 residues. The V end was cut by 6 bases, the J end by 9 bases, with 21 bases between. Germline loops: CDR1 SEHNR, CDR2 FQNEAQ (reference sequence). CDR3 nucleotide sequence: TGTGCCAGCAGTCCCCAGTTACAGGGCCATGGTGAGCAGTTCTTC. This gives the protein CASSPQLQGHGEQFF.

The V gene is TRBV7-8, the J gene TRBJ2-2; 10 bases match TRBD2. Per germline, CDR1 SGHVS and CDR2 FQNEAQ. This CDR3 contains 15 residues. J lost 4 bases, V lost 3 bases, and 2 bases had no gene match. CDR3 amino acids: CASSLGLAPTGELFF. The CDR3 DNA reads TGTGCCAGCAGCTTGGGACTAGCGCCCACCGGGGAGCTGTTTTTT. Full variable domain (missing parts from reference TRBV7-8 and TRBJ2-2): GAGVSQSPRYKVAKRGQDVALRCDPISGHVSLFWYQQALGQGPEFLTYFQNEAQLDKSGLPSDRFFAERPEGSVSTLKIQRTQQEDSAVYLCASSLGLAPTGELFFGEGSRLTVL.

The chain has TRBV6-5 and TRBJ2-2; the D is unclear. The V and J ends lost 6 bases and 4 bases respectively, with 9 bases between them. Germline-derived CDR1 and CDR2 are MNHEY and SVGAGI. This CDR3 is built from 13 residues. The CDR3 spells CASRLTFTGELFF. CDR3 nucleotide sequence: TGTGCCAGCAGGCTGACTTTCACCGGGGAGCTGTTTTTT.

The CDR3 DNA reads TGTGCCAGCTCACCACCGGGACACTACACTGAAGCTTTCTTT. Translation: CASSPPGHYTEAFF. The chain carries TRBV18 and TRBJ1-1, with a weak D call TRBD1 (6 bases). There are 14 residues in the CDR3. The ends were cut back, 0 bases at V and 3 bases at J, with 8 bases in the middle. Germline assignment: CDR1 KGHSH and CDR2 LQKENI.

This clone was found once. The chain has TRBV11-2 and TRBJ2-7; TRBD1 matches 8 bases. J lost 6 bases, V lost 5 bases, and 6 bases had no gene match. This CDR3 is 13 amino acids long. Germline CDR1 and CDR2: SGHAT and FQNNGV. CDR3: CASSPDRVSEQYF. For the CDR3, the DNA is TGTGCCAGCAGCCCGGACAGGGTTAGCGAGCAGTACTTC.

The chain recombines TRBV12-3 or TRBV12-4 with TRBJ2-5, with unresolved D. The V gene lost 3 bases and the J gene lost 0 bases, with 5 bases spanning the gap. This CDR3 is built from 13 residues. In DNA form, the CDR3 reads TGTGCCAGCAGTTTCGGTCACCAAGAGACCCAGTACTTC. It is translated as CASSFGHQETQYF.

The V and J genes are TRBV5-1 and TRBJ2-5, with unresolved D. There are 12 residues in the CDR3. Trimming removed 0 bases from V and 5 bases from J, with 5 bases in between. Germline assignment: CDR1 SGHRS and CDR2 YFSETQ. CDR3 region: CASSLVRETQYF. In DNA, the CDR3 is TGCGCCAGCAGCTTGGTCAGGGAGACCCAGTACTTC. The full variable domain, its missing parts supplied by reference TRBV5-1 and TRBJ2-5, is KAGVTQTPRYLIKTRGQQVTLSCSPISGHRSVSWYQQTPGQGLQFLFEYFSETQRNKGNFPGRFSGRQFSNSRSEMNVSTLELGDSALYLCASSLVRETQYFGPGTRLLVL.

This clone has only a few counts. This chain links TRBV3-1 (or the pseudogene TRBV3-2) with TRBJ2-2, with 9 bases that match TRBD1. Trimming at V came to 3 bases and at J to 6 bases, leaving 20 bases not matched to a gene. The CDR3 runs to 20 residues. Germline CDR1 reads LGHDT; CDR2 reads YNNKEL (reference sequence). The CDR3 bases are TGTGCCAGCAGCCATTGGGTACCGGGACAGGGTTGGGGATCGGCCGGGGAGCTGTTTTTT. Protein sequence: CASSHWVPGQGWGSAGELFF.

The sample holds one count of this clone. The chain links TRBV10-3 to TRBJ2-3, with 9 bases fitting TRBD2. The CDR3 has 16 amino acids. CDR1 ENHRY and CDR2 SYGVKD come from the germline V gene. J gave up 2 bases and V 0 bases, and 3 bases lay outside the gene matches. CDR3 DNA sequence: TGTGCCATCAGTGAGTCGCGGGGGGGGAACACAGATACGCAGTATTTT. Protein sequence: CAISESRGGNTDTQYF.

The rearrangement joins TRBV7-6 to TRBJ1-4; 8 bases line up with TRBD1. Germline V gives CDR1 SGHVS, CDR2 FNYEAQ. The junction had 6 bases not matched to a gene; V was cut back by 2 bases and J by 4 bases. This CDR3 region has 16 residues. The CDR3 reads CASSLIHRGVNEKLFF. The CDR3 coding sequence is TGTGCCAGCAGCTTAATACACAGGGGGGTTAATGAAAAACTGTTTTTT.

The chain is built from TRBV19 and TRBJ2-3; 8 nucleotides align to TRBD2. The CDR3 consists of 15 residues. CDR1 is LNHDA and CDR2 is SQIVND in the germline V gene (reference sequence). Trimming cost V 5 bases and J 5 bases; bases outside gene matches: 9. CDR3 amino acids: CASSYAGGGEDTQYF. Here the CDR3 DNA reads TGTGCCAGTAGTTACGCGGGGGGTGGAGAAGATACGCAGTATTTT.

The gene calls are TRBV6-5 and TRBJ1-2; TRBD1 is a possible D gene (5 bases). V lost 2 bases, J lost 0 bases, and 10 bases lay in between. Germline V gene data show CDR1 as MNHEY and CDR2 as SVGAGI. The CDR3 is 15 amino acids. This CDR3 reads CASSYDSGSNYGYTF. CDR3 nucleotide sequence: TGTGCCAGCAGTTACGACAGTGGTTCTAACTATGGCTACACCTTC.

The CDR3 coding sequence is TGTGCCAGCAGTTTATACGGGGACTATGGCTACACCTTC. Amino acid sequence: CASSLYGDYGYTF. The chain joins TRBV28 to TRBJ1-2, with no clear D. Germline V lookup: CDR1 MDHEN, CDR2 SYDVKM. The CDR3 loop spans 13 amino acids. Deletions cut 1 base from V and 3 bases from J, with 6 bases between.

This sequence joins TRBV19 and TRBJ1-5; 7 nucleotides line up with TRBD1. CDR1 and CDR2 (germline): LNHDA, SQIVND (reference sequence). CDR3 length: 14 amino acids. Trimming took 6 bases from V and 4 from J; bases not matched to a gene: 6. CDR3 DNA: TGTGCCAGTAGCCGGGACAGCATAAATCAGCCCCAGCATTTT. Its translation: CASSRDSINQPQHF.

This clone has a count of ten or more. The CDR3: CASQELGGSNYGYTF. DNA for the CDR3: TGCGCCAGCCAGGAATTGGGGGGATCGAACTATGGCTACACCTTC. The chain employs TRBV5-1 and TRBJ1-2, with D possibly TRBD1 on 5 matching bases. CDR1 is SGHRS and CDR2 is YFSETQ in the germline V gene. The length of the CDR3 is 15 residues. The V end lost 7 bases, the J end lost 2 bases, and 18 bases lay between the germline ends. The whole variable domain, filled in from reference TRBV5-1 and TRBJ1-2, reads KAGVTQTPRYLIKTRGQQVTLSCSPISGHRSVSWYQQTPGQGLQFLFEYFSETQRNKGNFPGRFSGRQFSNSRSEMNVSTLELGDSALYLCASQELGGSNYGYTFGSGTRLTVV.

This chain joins TRBV7-3 and TRBJ2-2; D is uncertain. The CDR3 is made up of 16 amino acids. V dropped 2 bases and J dropped 1 base, with 11 bases sitting between them. Looked up from germline, CDR1 is SGHTA and CDR2 is FQGTGA. The CDR3 nucleotides read TGTGCCAGCAGCTTACTTTCCACGGGGAACACCGGGGAGCTGTTTTTT. This codes for CASSLLSTGNTGELFF.

J is TRBJ1-3 and V is TRBV25-1; 7 bases map to TRBD1. CDR3 size: 14 residues. CDR1 is MGHDK and CDR2 is SYGVNS in the germline V gene. J lost 4 bases, V lost 5 bases, and 5 bases had no gene match. The CDR3 DNA follows: TGTGCCAGCAGTCCCCAGGGGGGCGGAAACACCATATATTTT. It codes for CASSPQGGGNTIYF.

The V call is TRBV29-1, the J call TRBJ2-7; D is ambiguous. Trimming cost V 3 bases and J 5 bases, with 8 bases left between them. Germline V gene data show CDR1 as SQVTM and CDR2 as ANQGSEA. This CDR3 has 11 amino acids. This CDR3 is CSVDSHDEQYF. The CDR3 DNA follows: TGCAGCGTTGACAGTCACGACGAGCAGTACTTC.

The rearrangement joins TRBV6-5 to TRBJ1-2; TRBD1 is a possible D gene (5 bases). CDR1 is MNHEY and CDR2 is SVGAGI in the germline V gene. The ends were cut back, 7 bases at V and 0 bases at J, with 15 bases in the middle. The CDR3 is 15 amino acids. CDR3 sequence reads: CASTRTSTSNYGYTF. The CDR3 DNA follows: TGTGCCAGCACTCGGACATCGACCTCTAACTATGGCTACACCTTC.

The chain uses TRBV29-1 and TRBJ2-1; D is perhaps TRBD1 (5 bases). Trimming cost V 0 bases and J 7 bases, with 25 bases left between them. The CDR3 covers 18 residues. CDR1 and CDR2 from the germline V gene are SQVTM and ANQGSEA. CDR3: CSVEDSLTGPRIDNEQFF. CDR3 nucleotide sequence: TGCAGCGTTGAAGATTCACTAACAGGACCTAGGATAGATAATGAGCAGTTCTTC.

The chain is built from TRBV7-3 and TRBJ2-3; 11 bases map to TRBD2. Germline V CDR1 and CDR2: SGHTA, FQGTGA. V gave up 2 bases and J gave up 2 bases; unmatched junction bases: 6. The CDR3 extends over 17 amino acids. The CDR3 DNA reads TGTGCCAGCAGCTTAGGGCTTAGCGGGGGGGTCACAGATACGCAGTATTTT. This encodes CASSLGLSGGVTDTQYF.

The chain links TRBV19 to TRBJ2-7; no reliable D call. Germline-derived CDR1 and CDR2 are LNHDA and SQIVND (reference sequence). Trimming removed 6 bases from V and 6 bases from J, with 18 bases in between. The CDR3 has 14 amino acids. The DNA for the CDR3 is TGTGCCAGTAGCAGAGGATCAGTTCTTGGCGAGCAGTACTTC. It specifies CASSRGSVLGEQYF.

The chain uses TRBV29-1 and TRBJ1-5, with 7 bases lining up with TRBD1. This CDR3 region has 13 residues. The junction had 6 bases not matched to a gene; V was cut back by 6 bases and J by 4 bases. CDR1 and CDR2 (germline): SQVTM, ANQGSEA. This CDR3 is CSVARGENQPQHF. The CDR3 nucleotides read TGCAGCGTAGCCAGGGGGGAGAATCAGCCCCAGCATTTT.